This is a list of T cell receptor beta chains from one sample in a study of T-cell reconstitution after alpha-beta-depleted transplantation in children. TCRdb processed the PCR reads anew with MiXCR; each CDR3 protein has one entry. The sample shows nearly 400,000 distinct CDR3 sequences, around 20% of them seen only once. Here the sequenced sample was PBMCs from the stem cell graft donor, taken from the stem cell graft. Source of these receptors: a human donor who donated a stem cell graft to a child with acute myeloid leukemia. Both conserved end residues are part of each CDR3. Each record gives: clone size, D gene, J gene, V gene, CDR3 protein, CDR3 DNA. D genes are given only for firm matches. Expanded clones are given a class, and other clones once, few, many or no size at all.

. | . | TRBJ2-2 | TRBV11-3 | CASSSESTGELFF | TGTGCCAGCAGTTCTGAGTCTACCGGGGAGCTGTTTTTT
few | . | TRBJ2-5 | TRBV5-4 | CASSLAKGRETQYF | TGTGCCAGCAGCTTGGCAAAAGGGCGAGAGACCCAGTACTTC
. | . | TRBJ2-3 | TRBV4-1 | CASSRGLGDTTDTQYF | TGTGCCAGCAGCCGGGGGCTGGGAGACACCACAGATACGCAGTATTTT
. | TRBD2 | TRBJ2-7 | TRBV4-3 | CASSQGSWASGRSEQYF | TGCGCCAGCAGCCAAGGGAGCTGGGCTAGCGGGAGAAGCGAGCAGTACTTC
few | TRBD2 | TRBJ2-1 | TRBV12-5 | CASGLGTSGTVGGQFF | TGTGCTAGTGGTTTGGGGACTAGCGGGACGGTAGGAGGGCAGTTCTTC
few | . | TRBJ2-1 | TRBV29-1 | CSVGGGPSYNEQFF | TGCAGCGTTGGCGGCGGCCCCTCCTACAATGAGCAGTTCTTC
many | . | TRBJ1-4 | TRBV29-1 | CSVNRDGALFF | TGCAGCGTGAACCGGGACGGCGCCCTGTTTTTT
many | TRBD2 | TRBJ2-3 | TRBV29-1 | CRERESSTDTQYF | TGCAGGGAGCGGGAGTCCTCCACAGATACGCAGTATTTT
few | TRBD1 | TRBJ2-7 | TRBV6-2/TRBV6-3 | CASRDRAYEQYF | TGTGCCAGCAGGGACAGGGCCTACGAGCAGTACTTC
. | . | TRBJ2-6 | TRBV20-1 | CSARSGANVLTF | TGCAGTGCCCGATCTGGGGCCAACGTCCTGACTTTC
few | . | TRBJ2-7 | TRBV7-2 | CASSLIGRDSYEQYF | TGTGCCAGCAGCTTAATCGGGCGGGACAGCTACGAGCAGTACTTC
many | TRBD2 | TRBJ2-7 | TRBV20-1 | CSARRTSGSSYEQYF | TGCAGTGCTAGGCGGACTAGCGGGAGCTCCTACGAGCAGTACTTC
. | . | TRBJ2-1 | TRBV7-9 | CASSLIVLSHSYNEQFF | TGTGCCAGCAGCCTCATCGTTTTGTCACACTCCTACAATGAGCAGTTCTTC
few | TRBD1 | TRBJ2-7 | TRBV30 | CAWRPRTGEFHYEQYF | TGTGCCTGGAGGCCTCGGACAGGGGAGTTCCACTACGAGCAGTACTTC
few | . | TRBJ1-6 | TRBV12-3/TRBV12-4 | CASSTQRMSNSPLHF | TGTGCCAGCAGCACTCAACGGATGAGTAATTCACCCCTCCACTTT
. | . | TRBJ2-7 | TRBV20-1 | CSAPGLQNYEQYF | TGCAGTGCACCGGGACTTCAGAACTACGAGCAGTACTTC
few | . | TRBJ2-1 | TRBV11-2 | CASTPLSYNEQFF | TGTGCCAGCACCCCGCTGTCCTACAATGAGCAGTTCTTC
few | . | TRBJ2-2 | TRBV20-1 | CSASPWTAVTGELFF | TGCAGTGCTAGCCCTTGGACTGCAGTCACCGGGGAGCTGTTTTTT
few | . | TRBJ2-1 | TRBV5-1 | CASSIDSRDIGEQFF | TGCGCCAGCAGCATTGACTCTAGAGACATAGGTGAGCAGTTCTTC
. | . | TRBJ1-4 | TRBV24-1 | CATATGEKLFF | TGTGCCACCGCGACAGGAGAAAAACTGTTTTTT
many | . | TRBJ2-1 | TRBV12-3/TRBV12-4 | CASSLRREVEQFF | TGTGCCAGCAGTCTCCGCCGGGAAGTTGAGCAGTTCTTC
few | . | TRBJ2-7 | TRBV18 | CASSPNRDNEQYF | TGTGCCAGCTCACCTAACAGGGACAACGAGCAGTACTTC
. | . | TRBJ2-5 | TRBV12-3/TRBV12-4 | CASRLVTFETQYF | TGTGCCAGCAGATTGGTCACCTTCGAGACCCAGTACTTC
. | . | TRBJ1-1 | TRBV20-1 | CSASRASTEAFF | TGCAGTGCTAGCCGGGCTAGCACTGAAGCTTTCTTT